This passage covers 32 T cell receptor beta chains from one sample sequenced in a study of shared clonotypes between healthy human individuals. The method was immunoSEQ multiplex PCR; TCRdb's version includes in-frame clones alone and lacks a portion of them. The table records fewer than 850,000 clones, roughly 78% of them present only once. Material: memory CD4+ T cells sorted from blood. As for subset: CD45RA-negative fraction. The receptors shown here come from a woman in her 30s in good health.

The V gene is TRBV30, the J gene TRBJ2-1, with 7 bases identical to TRBD2. The CDR3 runs to 13 residues. The V gene's germline CDR1 is GTSNPN and CDR2 SVGIG (reference sequence). With V trimmed by 4 bases and J by 4 bases, 4 bases remained unmatched. This chain's CDR3 is CAWKSGIYNEQFF. In DNA, the CDR3 is TGTGCCTGGAAGAGCGGGATTTACAATGAGCAGTTCTTC.

The chain has TRBV7-2 and TRBJ1-4; TRBD1 might be the D (6 bases). CDR3 length equals 12 residues. Between the trimmed V and J ends, which lost 8 bases and 5 bases, there was a span of 9 bases. The germline gives CDR1 SGHTA, CDR2 FQGNSA. CDR3 in amino acids: CASSQGNEKLFF. CDR3 DNA sequence: TGTGCCAGCTCCCAGGGGAATGAAAAACTGTTTTTT.

This clone was observed a few times. V and J are TRBV19 and TRBJ1-2, with no clear D. Germline V gene lookup returns CDR1 LNHDA and CDR2 SQIVND (reference sequence). This CDR3 is 13 amino acids long. V was cut by 5 bases and J by 7 bases, with 14 bases left in between. CDR3 bases: TGTGCCAGTAGTTCCCGTGGGTTGACTGGCTACACCTTC. Its translation: CASSSRGLTGYTF. Full variable domain (outside the CDR3, taken from reference TRBV19 and TRBJ1-2): DGGITQSPKYLFRKEGQNVTLSCEQNLNHDAMYWYRQDPGQGLRLIYYSQIVNDFQKGDIAEGYSVSREKKESFPLTVTSAQKNPTAFYLCASSSRGLTGYTFGSGTRLTVV.

This chain connects TRBV7-9 to TRBJ2-5; D ambiguous. CDR1 is SEHNR and CDR2 is FQNEAQ in the germline V gene (reference sequence). The CDR3 covers 14 residues. Between the trimmed V and J ends, which lost 4 bases and 5 bases, there was a span of 14 bases. CDR3 region: CASSSYTESETQYF. The CDR3 bases are TGTGCCAGCAGCTCTTATACAGAATCGGAGACCCAGTACTTC.

The chain carries TRBV27 and TRBJ2-7; tentative D call: TRBD2 (6 bases). The germline V gene encodes CDR1 MNHEY and CDR2 SMNVEV (reference sequence). The CDR3 extends over 14 amino acids. V was cut by 6 bases and J by 0 bases, with 12 bases left in between. CDR3 amino acids: CASRLASSSYEQYF. CDR3 nucleotides: TGTGCCAGCAGGCTAGCGTCTAGCTCCTACGAGCAGTACTTC.

For this clone: Other DNA sequences in this sample translate to the same CDR3. The rearrangement uses TRBV6-5 and TRBJ2-7; D is possibly TRBD1 or TRBD2 (5 bases each). Trimming took 8 bases from V and 3 from J, leaving 8 bases between them. The CDR3 is 11 residues long. Germline V gene data show CDR1 as MNHEY and CDR2 as SVGAGI. CDR3 amino acids: CASRGRYEQYF. In nucleotides, the CDR3 is TGTGCCAGCCGGGGACGCTACGAGCAGTACTTC.

This clone was recorded once. V is TRBV27 and J is TRBJ1-1, with 11 bases that match TRBD1. The ends lost 5 bases at V and 4 bases at J; junction bases unmatched: 9. Germline CDR1 and CDR2: MNHEY and SMNVEV (reference sequence). CDR3 size: 16 residues. The CDR3 loop is CASSVWTGGVGTEAFF. The CDR3 DNA reads as TGTGCCAGCAGTGTTTGGACAGGGGGCGTTGGCACTGAAGCTTTCTTT.

The genes are TRBV28 and TRBJ1-4, with TRBD1 matching 7 bases. Germline V gene lookup returns CDR1 MDHEN and CDR2 SYDVKM. Trimming cost V 3 bases and J 3 bases; bases outside gene matches: 7. The CDR3 covers 16 residues. CDR3 protein: CASSLRPGQPNEKLFF. The CDR3, as DNA: TGTGCCAGCAGTTTGCGCCCGGGACAGCCTAATGAAAAACTGTTTTTT.

This clone has a handful of counts. The chain recombines TRBV28 with TRBJ2-3, with TRBD1 matching 8 bases. The CDR3 is 16 residues long. In germline, CDR1 is MDHEN, CDR2 SYDVKM. V lost 1 base to trimming and J lost 5 bases; unmatched junction nucleotides: 8. This chain's CDR3 is CASSLSSGGGGDTQYF. The CDR3 DNA reads TGTGCCAGCAGTTTATCTTCAGGGGGCGGCGGAGATACGCAGTATTTT.

The chain joins TRBV7-9 to TRBJ2-3; D is possibly TRBD2 (6 bases). Germline V gene sequence: CDR1 SEHNR, CDR2 FQNEAQ (reference sequence). V lost 1 base, J lost 0 bases, and 8 bases lay in between. The CDR3 contains 15 residues. The CDR3 loop reads CASSLGGRSTDTQYF. CDR3 bases: TGTGCCAGCAGCTTAGGTGGGAGGAGCACAGATACGCAGTATTTT.

V and J are TRBV7-3 and TRBJ2-2; D gene ambiguous. The CDR3 length is 15 residues. Per germline, CDR1 SGHTA and CDR2 FQGTGA. The V end was cut by 2 bases, the J end by 2 bases, with 9 bases between. The CDR3 DNA reads as TGTGCCAGCAGCTTACATGGTCCCAACACCGGGGAGCTGTTTTTT. Translated: CASSLHGPNTGELFF.

The genes are TRBV18 and TRBJ2-7; the match to TRBD2 covers 8 bases. The CDR3 is 14 residues long. Germline V CDR1 and CDR2: KGHSH, LQKENI. The V gene end was trimmed by 3 bases and the J gene end by 5 bases; junction bases not matched to a gene: 6. DNA of the CDR3: TGTGCCAGCTCACCGAATACGGGGGGGGACGAGCAGTACTTC. It is translated as CASSPNTGGDEQYF.

This clone was detected a few times. The chain joins TRBV4-1 to TRBJ2-1; D is unresolved. The CDR3 consists of 14 residues. CDR1 is MGHRA and CDR2 is YSYEKL in the germline V gene. V shed 11 bases and J shed 9 bases, with 23 bases lying between them. CDR3 sequence (DNA): TGCGCCGCCGCCTCGATCCCCACATACGCTGAGCAGTTCTTC. Protein product: CAAASIPTYAEQFF.

The rearrangement uses TRBV29-1 and TRBJ2-5, with TRBD1 matching over 7 bases. The CDR3 is 16 residues long. Germline lookup yields CDR1 SQVTM and CDR2 ANQGSEA. J lost 5 bases, V lost 2 bases, and 14 bases had no gene match. The CDR3 reads CSVERPRGGARETQYF. The CDR3 DNA follows: TGCAGCGTTGAACGACCCCGAGGGGGCGCAAGGGAGACCCAGTACTTC.

This chain links TRBV28 with TRBJ2-7; 8 bases align to TRBD1. Germline V gene lookup returns CDR1 MDHEN and CDR2 SYDVKM. J was trimmed by 5 bases and V by 6 bases; bases with no gene match: 15. The CDR3 has 16 residues. In DNA, the CDR3 is TGTGCCAGCAGCCCCATCTCGGACAGGGTTGTAAACGAGCAGTACTTC. It translates to CASSPISDRVVNEQYF.

The V and J genes are TRBV7-2 and TRBJ1-6; D unresolved. This CDR3 region has 15 residues. Germline V CDR1 and CDR2: SGHTA, FQGNSA. V was trimmed by 1 base and J by 8 bases, leaving 12 bases between them. The CDR3 DNA follows: TGTGCCAGCAGCTTAGTCCCGGGGAGCGATTCACCCCTCCACTTT. Encoded protein: CASSLVPGSDSPLHF.

This sequence joins TRBV6-6 and TRBJ2-3; D is undetermined. The V gene lost 4 bases and the J gene lost 5 bases, with 7 bases spanning the gap. This CDR3 region has 12 residues. Germline loops: CDR1 MNHNY, CDR2 SVGAGI (reference sequence). The DNA for the CDR3 is TGTGCCAGCAGTTCAAGGAGAGATACGCAGTATTTT. As protein: CASSSRRDTQYF.

The chain has TRBV18 and TRBJ1-1; D not certain. V lost 3 bases and J lost 3, with 14 bases in between. Germline CDR1 reads KGHSH; CDR2 reads LQKENI. The CDR3 spans 15 residues. This CDR3 is CASSPGRVEDTEAFF. For the CDR3, the DNA is TGTGCCAGCTCACCGGGGAGGGTCGAAGACACTGAAGCTTTCTTT.

The chain carries TRBV14 and TRBJ1-4; D uncertain. CDR3 length: 16 residues. Trimming removed 1 base at V and 0 bases at J, with 9 bases between. Germline V gene data show CDR1 as SGHDN and CDR2 as FVKESK. CDR3 nucleotide sequence: TGTGCCAGCAGCCAAGGTCGCCCAGCAACTAATGAAAAACTGTTTTTT. Translated, it gives CASSQGRPATNEKLFF.

The chain couples TRBV5-4 to TRBJ2-3; possibly TRBD1 for D (6 bases). The germline V gene encodes CDR1 SGHNT and CDR2 YYREEE (reference sequence). This CDR3 region has 17 residues. V was cut by 5 bases and J by 1 base, with 20 bases left in between. The CDR3 DNA is TGTGCCAGCAGGGGGTGGACAGTTGCCCGGGGCACAGATACGCAGTATTTT. Protein sequence: CASRGWTVARGTDTQYF.

The V gene is TRBV7-9, the J gene TRBJ2-3; TRBD2 might be the D (6 bases). The CDR3 is made up of 14 amino acids. Germline CDR1 and CDR2: SEHNR and FQNEAQ (reference sequence). V was trimmed by 6 bases and J by 2 bases, leaving 12 bases between them. The DNA for the CDR3 is TGTGCCAGCAGACCCGGGACTGCCACAGATACGCAGTATTTT. It specifies CASRPGTATDTQYF.

This clone has a handful of counts. V and J are TRBV20-1 and TRBJ1-2; D perhaps matches TRBD1 (5 bases). In germline, CDR1 is DFQATT, CDR2 SNEGSKA (reference sequence). The CDR3 is 11 residues long. The CDR3 protein is CSANRIYGYTF. For the CDR3, the DNA is TGCAGCGCAAACAGGATTTATGGCTACACCTTC.

A remark on this clone: Distinct nucleotide sequences in the sample also encode this CDR3. The rearrangement joins TRBV7-9 to TRBJ2-7; 12 positions match TRBD2. J was trimmed by 4 bases and V by 5 bases; bases with no gene match: 3. This CDR3 is 14 amino acids long. Germline V gene lookup returns CDR1 SEHNR and CDR2 FQNEAQ (reference sequence). This CDR3 is CASSLGLAGYEQYF. The CDR3 coding sequence is TGTGCCAGCAGCCTCGGACTAGCGGGGTACGAGCAGTACTTC.

The V gene is TRBV7-2, the J gene TRBJ2-3, with D perhaps TRBD1 or TRBD2 (6 bases each). The germline V and J ends were trimmed by 8 bases and 6 bases, with 18 bases remaining between them. The CDR3 spans 14 residues. Germline lookup yields CDR1 SGHTA and CDR2 FQGNSA. CDR3 loop: CASRRSGASDTQYF. CDR3 DNA: TGTGCCAGCCGACGGTCGGGGGCATCGGATACGCAGTATTTT. Using reference TRBV7-2 and TRBJ2-3 for the parts outside the CDR3, the full variable domain is GAGVSQSPSNKVTEKGKDVELRCDPISGHTALYWYRQSLGQGLEFLIYFQGNSAPDKSGLPSDRFSAERTGGSVSTLTIQRTQQEDSAVYLCASRRSGASDTQYFGPGTRLTVL.

The J gene is TRBJ1-1, the V gene TRBV7-9, with D perhaps matching TRBD1 (5 bases). The V and J ends lost 5 bases and 2 bases respectively, with 15 bases between them. The CDR3 is 15 residues long. Germline values: CDR1 SEHNR, CDR2 FQNEAQ (reference sequence). The CDR3: CASSANPGGNTEAFF. CDR3 bases: TGTGCCAGCAGCGCCAACCCTGGGGGAAACACTGAAGCTTTCTTT.

This clone was seen once. The genes are TRBV21-1 and TRBJ2-5. TRBV21-1 is a pseudogene. The CDR3 totals 17 residues. The CDR3 DNA is TGTGCCAGCAGCAAAAAGTTGGGACGGCCTGGGCGAAAGACCCAGTACTTC. Protein sequence: CASSKKLGRPGRKTQYF.

V gene TRBV27 combines with J gene TRBJ2-7; TRBD1 agrees at 9 bases. Trimming cost V 3 bases and J 4 bases; bases outside gene matches: 7. CDR3 length equals 15 residues. Germline CDR1 is MNHEY and CDR2 is SMNVEV (reference sequence). In DNA form, the CDR3 reads TGTGCCAGCAGTTTGGTCGGGACAGGGCCGTACGAGCAGTACTTC. It codes for CASSLVGTGPYEQYF.

The V and J genes are TRBV2 and TRBJ2-5; possible D gene TRBD2, 6 bases. The germline V and J ends were trimmed by 1 base and 5 bases, with 14 bases remaining between them. CDR3 length equals 15 residues. Looked up from germline, CDR1 is SNHLY and CDR2 is FYNNEI. CDR3 sequence reads: CASSEEGGDGETQYF. The DNA of the CDR3 is TGTGCCAGCAGTGAAGAGGGCGGGGACGGGGAGACCCAGTACTTC. Full variable domain (outside the CDR3, taken from reference TRBV2 and TRBJ2-5): EPEVTQTPSHQVTQMGQEVILRCVPISNHLYFYWYRQILGQKVEFLVSFYNNEISEKSEIFDDQFSVERPDGSNFTLKIRSTKLEDSAMYFCASSEEGGDGETQYFGPGTRLLVL.

This chain links TRBV11-1 with TRBJ2-2; 7 bases agree with TRBD2. Trimming cost V 4 bases and J 2 bases; bases outside gene matches: 7. The CDR3 totals 16 residues. From germline, CDR1 is SGHAT and CDR2 FQDESV (reference sequence). CDR3 loop: CASSSMSAGNTGELFF. DNA of the CDR3: TGTGCCAGCAGCTCCATGTCAGCGGGAAACACCGGGGAGCTGTTTTTT.

The rearrangement joins TRBV16 to TRBJ1-2; TRBD1 is a possible D gene (6 bases). Trimming took 3 bases from V and 7 from J, leaving 21 bases between them. The germline CDR1 and CDR2 sequences are KGHSY and FQNENV. The CDR3 contains 16 residues. The CDR3: CASSHSTRGRGSGYTF. The CDR3 coding sequence is TGTGCCAGCAGCCACTCCACGAGGGGCAGGGGAAGTGGCTACACCTTC.

This chain joins TRBV19 and TRBJ1-1; 8 positions agree with TRBD1. With V trimmed by 6 bases and J by 0 bases, 6 bases remained unmatched. Germline-derived CDR1 and CDR2 are LNHDA and SQIVND (reference sequence). There are 15 residues in the CDR3. The chain's CDR3 is CASRRTGTLNTEAFF. The DNA for the CDR3 is TGTGCCAGTAGGAGGACAGGGACTCTGAACACTGAAGCTTTCTTT.

The V and J genes are TRBV19 and TRBJ2-7, with D possibly TRBD2 on 5 matching bases. Germline values: CDR1 LNHDA, CDR2 SQIVND (reference sequence). This CDR3 has 14 amino acids. Trimming took 1 base from V and 3 from J, leaving 10 bases between them. The chain's CDR3 is CASSIARGGYEQYF. In nucleotides, the CDR3 is TGTGCCAGTAGTATAGCCCGAGGAGGCTACGAGCAGTACTTC.